This T cell receptor (beta chain) originates from a study of blood T cell repertoires in COVID-19. Study in general: The United States, Italy and Spain supplied acute and convalescent COVID-19 samples.

J was trimmed by 9 bases and V by 8 bases; bases with no gene match: 7. Germline values: CDR1 MNHEY, CDR2 SVGAGI. CDR3 size: 12 residues. This table comes from immunoSEQ multiplex PCR, and its TCRdb copy is limited to in-frame clones, with some not included. The data hold roughly 260,000 clones, with around nine tenths observed a single time. Recruits, aged roughly 18 to 95 years, lived in about two dozen US areas. Cohorts were determined from participant-reported clinical history. V gene TRBV6-5 combines with J gene TRBJ2-1; 7 nucleotides agree with TRBD1. Sequenced material: PBMCs or T cells enriched from blood (not recorded which). This receptor was taken from a woman aged 18-29 years who had recovered from COVID-19. CDR3 sequence reads: CASGQVFTEQFF. CDR3 nucleotide sequence: TGTGCCAGCGGACAGGTTTTCACTGAGCAGTTCTTC.